Presented here are 19 T cell receptor beta chains from one specimen sequenced in a study of CD39 and CD103 CD8 tumor-infiltrating T cells. Profiled with immunoSEQ multiplex PCR; TCRdb holds only in-frame clones, not every one. The top ten hold about 4.4% of the sample, which has around 15,000 clones, about 93% seen once. Sequenced sample: CD8+ T cells sorted from blood. Noted subset: total memory CD8 T cells (CD45RA-CCR7+/-) from blood or uninvolved lymph node. These receptors were collected from a human donor with head and neck squamous cell carcinoma.

J is TRBJ2-2 and V is TRBV6-1; 11 bases match TRBD2. Trimming cost V 1 base and J 4 bases; bases outside gene matches: 5. The CDR3 spans 17 residues. The germline V gene encodes CDR1 MNHNS and CDR2 SASEGT. In DNA, the CDR3 is TGTGCCAGCAGTGAAGTAGCTAGCGGGGGGATCACCGGGGAGCTGTTTTTT. Its protein is CASSEVASGGITGELFF.

This chain connects TRBV27 to TRBJ2-7; unclear D gene. Between the trimmed V and J ends, which lost 5 bases and 2 bases, there was a span of 7 bases. Germline lookup yields CDR1 MNHEY and CDR2 SMNVEV (reference sequence). The CDR3 consists of 12 residues. The CDR3, as DNA: TGTGCCAGCAGTCCCTCCCCCTACGAGCAGTACTTC. Its translation is CASSPSPYEQYF.

The V gene is TRBV27, the J gene TRBJ1-3; possibly TRBD1 for D (5 bases). Per germline, CDR1 MNHEY and CDR2 SMNVEV (reference sequence). V was shortened by 3 bases and J by 5 bases, with 20 bases between the two germline ends. The CDR3 loop spans 17 amino acids. CDR3: CASSFSRVQDPRNTIYF. CDR3 nucleotide sequence: TGTGCCAGCAGTTTTAGCAGGGTGCAGGATCCCCGAAACACCATATATTTT.

This clone was detected once. The genes are TRBV27 and TRBJ1-5, with D maybe TRBD1 (6 bases). Germline loops: CDR1 MNHEY, CDR2 SMNVEV (reference sequence). This CDR3 region has 15 residues. Trimming stripped 4 bases from V and 4 bases from J, with 14 bases between. CDR3 nucleotide sequence: TGTGCCAGCAGTTCTCGACAGGAGAAAAATCAGCCCCAGCATTTT. Translated: CASSSRQEKNQPQHF.

The chain joins TRBV19 to TRBJ1-1; TRBD1 matches 9 bases. The J segment lost 4 bases and the V segment lost 6 bases, leaving 12 bases of the junction unmatched. CDR1 and CDR2 from the germline V gene are LNHDA and SQIVND (reference sequence). The CDR3 runs 16 residues. Here the CDR3 DNA reads TGTGCCAGTAGCTTAACAGGGGGCGAGGGTCTCACTGAAGCTTTCTTT. This gives the protein CASSLTGGEGLTEAFF.

This sequence joins TRBV7-9 and TRBJ1-6; D gene unclear. Trimming took off 5 bases at V and 13 bases at J, with 15 bases between the two ends. Germline CDR1 and CDR2: SEHNR and FQNEAQ (reference sequence). CDR3 length: 13 amino acids. CDR3 region: CASSRVGQEPLHF. CDR3 bases: TGTGCCAGCAGCCGGGTTGGGCAGGAGCCCCTCCACTTT.

The V and J genes are TRBV27 and TRBJ2-2; maybe TRBD1 (5 bases). The germline V and J ends were trimmed by 7 bases and 1 base, with 10 bases remaining between them. The CDR3 is made up of 14 amino acids. Germline values: CDR1 MNHEY, CDR2 SMNVEV (reference sequence). CDR3 nucleotides: TGTGCCAGCACCTGGACAAGGAACACCGGGGAGCTGTTTTTT. It codes for CASTWTRNTGELFF.

This clone appeared once. The J gene is TRBJ1-6, the V gene TRBV2; D is undetermined. This CDR3 is built from 13 residues. Germline V gene lookup returns CDR1 SNHLY and CDR2 FYNNEI. Trimming cost V 7 bases and J 5 bases, with 9 bases left between them. CDR3 nucleotide sequence: TGTGCCAGCATTGGAGAGAATAATTCACCCCTCCACTTT. Its translation: CASIGENNSPLHF.

The gene calls are TRBV19 and TRBJ2-1; 9 bases map to TRBD2. Germline V gene data show CDR1 as LNHDA and CDR2 as SQIVND (reference sequence). V shed 5 bases, J shed 8 bases, and the junction held 10 bases outside the gene matches. This CDR3 contains 15 residues. The CDR3 nucleotides read TGTGCCAGTAGTTTAAAAGCGGGGGGCCTGGATGAGCAGTTCTTC. Its protein product is CASSLKAGGLDEQFF.

The chain recombines TRBV11-2 with TRBJ2-7, with a weak D call TRBD1 (6 bases). This CDR3 is 15 amino acids long. Germline values: CDR1 SGHAT, CDR2 FQNNGV. Trimming took off 4 bases at V and 0 bases at J, with 13 bases between the two ends. The CDR3 here is CASSWGTSSSYEQYF. CDR3 in DNA: TGTGCCAGCAGCTGGGGGACATCGAGCTCCTACGAGCAGTACTTC.

The V gene is TRBV7-9, the J gene TRBJ1-1; no clear D. The V end lost 1 base, the J end lost 1 base, and 7 bases lay between the germline ends. Germline CDR1 and CDR2: SEHNR and FQNEAQ (reference sequence). This CDR3 is built from 14 residues. The CDR3 bases are TGTGCCAGCAGCTTAGTTTTCGGGAACACTGAAGCTTTCTTT. Its protein is CASSLVFGNTEAFF.

The chain links TRBV5-6 to TRBJ1-2; D unclear. There are 13 residues in the CDR3. The V end lost 0 bases, the J end lost 3 bases, and 6 bases lay between the germline ends. Germline V gives CDR1 SGHDT, CDR2 YYEEEE. DNA for the CDR3: TGTGCCAGCAGCTTGGGCGGCTACTATGGCTACACCTTC. Its translation is CASSLGGYYGYTF.

The CDR3 bases are TGTGCCAGCAGTGAAGCGGGGACCATGGCGGAGACCCAGTACTTC. The encoded protein is CASSEAGTMAETQYF. The J gene is TRBJ2-5, the V gene TRBV2; D possibly matches TRBD1 or TRBD2 (5 bases each). This CDR3 contains 15 residues. V was cut by 0 bases and J by 5 bases, with 13 bases left in between. CDR1 and CDR2 from the germline V gene are SNHLY and FYNNEI.

The chain links TRBV25-1 to TRBJ1-6, with D uncertain. V lost 2 bases and J 5 bases, leaving 13 bases between the germline ends. The CDR3 has 16 amino acids. Germline CDR1 is MGHDK and CDR2 is SYGVNS. Here the CDR3 DNA reads TGTGCCAGCAGTGAACGGCAGTCTGTTCATAATTCACCCCTCCACTTT. This encodes CASSERQSVHNSPLHF.

V is TRBV2 and J is TRBJ1-1, with D tentatively TRBD1 (5 bases). The CDR3 has 16 residues. Germline CDR1 and CDR2: SNHLY and FYNNEI. V lost 3 bases and J lost 1, with 15 bases in between. The CDR3 loop is CASSEGVGGANTEAFF. As DNA, the CDR3 is TGTGCCAGCAGTGAGGGGGTCGGAGGTGCGAACACTGAAGCTTTCTTT.

The chain has TRBV2 and TRBJ1-2; 9 positions match TRBD1. The CDR3 loop spans 14 amino acids. V gave up 8 bases and J gave up 4 bases; unmatched junction bases: 8. Germline V gene sequence: CDR1 SNHLY, CDR2 FYNNEI. CDR3 bases: TGTGCCAGCGGGACAGGGAGTCGCAGCTATGGCTACACCTTC. Residues: CASGTGSRSYGYTF. Variable domain in full (rest from reference TRBV2 and TRBJ1-2): EPEVTQTPSHQVTQMGQEVILRCVPISNHLYFYWYRQILGQKVEFLVSFYNNEISEKSEIFDDQFSVERPDGSNFTLKIRSTKLEDSAMYFCASGTGSRSYGYTFGSGTRLTVV.

The V and J genes are TRBV27 and TRBJ1-2, with TRBD1 as a possible D gene (5 bases). This CDR3 comprises 14 residues. In germline, CDR1 is MNHEY, CDR2 SMNVEV (reference sequence). V was pared by 7 bases and J by 0 bases, with 12 bases between. The CDR3 nucleotides read TGTGCCAGCAATGTGGGGGGAGCTAACTATGGCTACACCTTC. Translating it yields CASNVGGANYGYTF.

The V call is TRBV19, the J call TRBJ1-5, with D possibly TRBD1 on 5 matching bases. The germline gives CDR1 LNHDA, CDR2 SQIVND (reference sequence). The CDR3 has 16 amino acids. With 9 bases removed from V and 4 bases from J, the gap between germline ends came to 22 bases. CDR3 DNA sequence: TGTGCCAGCATGTCCGAGGCGGGGCTGCTTAATCAGCCCCAGCATTTT. This codes for CASMSEAGLLNQPQHF.

This chain connects TRBV4-1 to TRBJ2-7, with D unclear. CDR1 and CDR2 from the germline V gene are MGHRA and YSYEKL. This CDR3 has 16 residues. Trimming pared 0 bases from V and 2 bases from J, leaving 14 bases between. CDR3 amino acids: CASSQEGDVTTYEQYF. In DNA form, the CDR3 reads TGCGCCAGCAGCCAAGAGGGCGACGTAACCACCTACGAGCAGTACTTC.